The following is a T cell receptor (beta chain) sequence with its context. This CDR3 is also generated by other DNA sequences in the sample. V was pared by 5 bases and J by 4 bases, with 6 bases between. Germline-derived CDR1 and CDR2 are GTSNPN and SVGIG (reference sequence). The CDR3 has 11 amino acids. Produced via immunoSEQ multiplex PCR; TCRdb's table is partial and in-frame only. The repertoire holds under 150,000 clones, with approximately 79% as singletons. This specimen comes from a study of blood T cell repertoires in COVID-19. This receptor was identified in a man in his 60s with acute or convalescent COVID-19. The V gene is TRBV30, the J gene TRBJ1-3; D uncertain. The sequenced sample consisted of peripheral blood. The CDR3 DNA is TGTGCCTGGGCGAGGGGAAACACCATATATTTT. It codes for CAWARGNTIYF.